These 13 T cell receptor beta chains were sequenced from one sample in a study of identical twins' blood T cells. MiXCR, applied by TCRdb to the 5' RACE reads, yields one record per CDR3 protein. The data show hundreds of thousands of distinct CDR3 sequences, under 30% seen once. The source material was PBMCs. These receptors were taken from a woman between 18 and 49 years old in good health.

The chain has TRBV6-1 and TRBJ1-1; D is perhaps TRBD1 (5 bases). Trimming left V 8 bases short and J 11 bases short, with 9 bases between. Germline CDR1 is MNHNS and CDR2 is SASEGT. This CDR3 is built from 9 residues. The CDR3, as DNA: TGTGCCAGCGGGACTATCGCTTTCTTT. It encodes CASGTIAFF.

Concerning this clonotype itself: Being one base from a much bigger clone, this may be a read error. The J gene is TRBJ2-1, the V gene TRBV24-1; unclear D gene. Germline V gene sequence: CDR1 KGHDR, CDR2 SFDVKD. Deletions cut 5 bases from V and 7 bases from J, with 5 bases between. There are 11 residues in the CDR3. CDR3 in amino acids: CATSGANEQFF. The CDR3 DNA is TGTGCCACCAGTGGGGCAAATGAGCAGTTCTTC.

This clonotype showed up just a few times. The chain links TRBV12-3 or TRBV12-4 to TRBJ2-1; 9 bases are shared with TRBD2. This CDR3 comprises 15 residues. Trimming at V came to 3 bases and at J to 8 bases, leaving 8 bases not matched to a gene. The CDR3 nucleotides read TGTGCCAGCAGTTTTAGCGGGGGCGTCGGGGATGAGCAGTTCTTC. This translates into CASSFSGGVGDEQFF.

V gene TRBV29-1 combines with J gene TRBJ1-4; D not certain. Germline lookup yields CDR1 SQVTM and CDR2 ANQGSEA. Deletions cut 5 bases from V and 8 bases from J, with 15 bases between. This CDR3 comprises 13 residues. The CDR3 spells CSVPRSFGEKLFF. CDR3 nucleotide sequence: TGCAGCGTTCCAAGGTCCTTCGGCGAAAAACTGTTTTTT.

The V call is TRBV20-1, the J call TRBJ2-1; D tentatively fits TRBD1 or TRBD2 (5 bases each). This CDR3 is 16 amino acids long. The V end lost 2 bases, the J end lost 4 bases, and 18 bases lay between the germline ends. Germline V lookup: CDR1 DFQATT, CDR2 SNEGSKA (reference sequence). The CDR3 is CSARQAPGRKYNEQFF. CDR3 coding DNA: TGCAGTGCTAGACAAGCTCCGGGGCGAAAATACAATGAGCAGTTCTTC.

This clonotype was seen a few times. The genes are TRBV4-3 and TRBJ2-1; D is undetermined. Germline V lookup: CDR1 LGHNA, CDR2 YSLEER. The CDR3 contains 15 residues. V was shortened by 0 bases and J by 6 bases, with 12 bases between the two germline ends. CDR3 sequence: CASSQDLGQINEQFF. The CDR3 DNA reads as TGCGCCAGCAGCCAAGATCTTGGCCAGATCAATGAGCAGTTCTTC.

The chain links TRBV7-8 to TRBJ2-2; a weak D match, TRBD2 (5 bases). The CDR3 sequence is 13 residues long. V lost 5 bases to trimming and J lost 1 base, with 5 bases between them. The V gene's germline CDR1 is SGHVS and CDR2 FQNEAQ. The CDR3, as DNA: TGTGCCAGCAGCGGGAGGAACACCGGGGAGCTGTTTTTT. Amino acids: CASSGRNTGELFF.

This clonotype is a singleton in its sample. The J gene is TRBJ1-2, the V gene TRBV7-2; D is unresolved. V dropped 3 bases and J dropped 5 bases, with 10 bases sitting between them. Germline lookup yields CDR1 SGHTA and CDR2 FQGNSA. The length of the CDR3 is 13 residues. The CDR3 loop is CASSFITGYGYTF. DNA for the CDR3: TGTGCCAGCAGCTTTATCACGGGATATGGCTACACCTTC. The full variable domain, in which reference TRBV7-2 and TRBJ1-2 provide the parts outside the CDR3, is GAGVSQSPSNKVTEKGKDVELRCDPISGHTALYWYRQSLGQGLEFLIYFQGNSAPDKSGLPSDRFSAERTGGSVSTLTIQRTQQEDSAVYLCASSFITGYGYTFGSGTRLTVV.

This clonotype turned up a few times. The chain combines TRBV4-3 with TRBJ1-2; 11 positions agree with TRBD1. The germline V gene has CDR1 LGHNA and CDR2 YSLEER. V lost 2 bases and J lost 4; bases outside the gene matches: 3. This CDR3 has 15 residues. CDR3 region: CASSQLGTGGYGYTF. The CDR3, as DNA: TGCGCCAGCAGCCAACTCGGGACAGGGGGCTATGGCTACACCTTC.

The rearrangement joins TRBV12-3 or TRBV12-4 to TRBJ1-1, with 9 bases that match TRBD1. The CDR3 has 16 amino acids. Trimming at V came to 0 bases and at J to 1 base, leaving 3 bases not matched to a gene. DNA for the CDR3: TGTGCCAGCAGTTTAGCCCAGGGACAGGGGAACACTGAAGCTTTCTTT. Its protein is CASSLAQGQGNTEAFF.

In the case of this clonotype: An end of the junction differs from the germline gene, which may be a read error. CDR3 DNA sequence: TGTACCAGTAGACAGTCCTCCACAGATACGCAGTATTTT. It yields the protein CTSRQSSTDTQYF. The chain combines TRBV19 with TRBJ2-3; tentative D call: TRBD1 (5 bases). This CDR3 spans 13 amino acids. CDR1 is LNHDA, CDR2 SQIVND, per germline (reference sequence).

This clonotype occurred a few times. The rearrangement links TRBV29-1 to TRBJ2-3, with 9 bases fitting TRBD2. The germline V gene has CDR1 SQVTM and CDR2 ANQGSEA. CDR3 length: 14 residues. The V gene end was trimmed by 6 bases and the J gene end by 6 bases; junction bases not matched to a gene: 10. CDR3 in amino acids: CSVGTSWIVDTQYF. The CDR3 nucleotides are TGCAGCGTCGGGACTAGCTGGATTGTGGATACGCAGTATTTT.

Here the CDR3 DNA reads TGTGCCAGCAGCCTCTTAGCGGGAAAGGGCGACGAGCAGTACTTC. This translates into CASSLLAGKGDEQYF. The V call is TRBV9, the J call TRBJ2-7; 8 nucleotides agree with TRBD2. V lost 4 bases, J lost 5 bases, and 11 bases stayed unmatched. The CDR3 runs 15 residues. Germline-derived CDR1 and CDR2 are SGDLS and YYNGEE.